This T cell receptor beta chain derives from a study of PD-1 blockade in classical Hodgkin lymphoma (dated by TCRdb to about 2020). For context, the study as a whole: Nivolumab dosing was 3 mg/kg intravenously every 2 weeks, continuing until either disease progression or unacceptable toxicity. A peripheral blood immune signature of response to PD-1 blockade in classical Hodgkin lymphoma was defined using TCR beta sequencing and CyTOF.

The Qiagen DNeasy kit was used to extract genomic DNA both from unsorted PBMCs and from the negatively selected CD4+ and CD8+ fractions. TCR beta CDR3 regions were subjected to amplification by immunoSEQ multiplex PCR with primers that anneal to V and J segments. A synthetic immune receptor repertoire was used to minimize amplification bias, and any remaining bias was removed computationally after sequencing. Turning to the authors' computational methods: Custom Python scripts were used to quantify repertoire diversity as the Shannon entropy index. Unsorted, CD4+ and CD8+ repertoires were analyzed separately, except in combined analyses where CD4+ and CD8+ sequences were merged in silico. A clone counted as expanded when the clone's frequency after treatment rose at least 2-fold relative to C1D1, and clones undetected at baseline were given a pseudocount of 0.5. Clones with 0 or 1 copy at C1D1 were classified as singleton clones, and clones with 2 or more copies were classified as non-singleton clones. By matching protein sequences in sorted samples from the same patient, clones expanded in unsorted samples were annotated as CD4+, CD8+ or unknown. Wilcoxon tests on paired samples were used to test changes in diversity from C1D1 to C4D1. TCRdb carries this immuneACCESS record with in-frame sequences only. Its versions omit some clonotypes, under half of them owing to an unresolved V gene in the studies checked, with the rest unexplained. The V and J calls and clone size were taken over from that table, and D and trimming were inferred from the DNA. The sample table records roughly 36,000 clones; about three quarters of these occur just once. 9.8% of the sample goes to the ten largest clones.

V loses 1 base of germline sequence and J loses 1 base, and the interval between the two ends is 13 bases. The CDR3 holds 16 amino acids from the cysteine to the phenylalanine. Of all the DNA, just the CDR3 is kept, 48 bases in frame from base 1. Taken from the germline V gene, the CDR1 and CDR2 loops are SGHTA and FQGNSA. Comments on this clone: Its antigen specificity is not known. The input lacks base qualities; no much larger clone sits a single base away.

Explained via the paper, the time point label denotes: cycle 4 day 1 (C4D1), after 6 weeks of nivolumab. Relapse after autologous stem cell transplantation had occurred in all trial patients, and cohorts A, B and C were distinguished by prior brentuximab vedotin exposure. The trial cohort included around 56 patients with relapsed/refractory classical Hodgkin lymphoma, and each patient had a best overall response of complete response, partial response or progressive disease. In the multi-cohort phase II CheckMate 205 trial, trial patients received single-agent nivolumab. An independent review committee assessed best overall response by applying the 2007 International Working Group response criteria. Trial PBMCs were collected just before the start of nivolumab (C1D1) and during therapy at cycle 2 day 1 and cycle 4 day 1. Peripheral blood was collected in 8 mL Vacutainer Cell Preparation Tubes, from which PBMCs were isolated by centrifugation and then cryopreserved.

What the authors observed across the whole study: Baseline TCR diversity was reported to be lower in newly diagnosed patients than in healthy donors, and even lower in relapsed/refractory patients. A significant rise by C4D1 was seen in CD4+ but not CD8+ TCR diversity (p=0.0027 vs p=0.16), with the rise being most apparent in complete responders (p=0.02). The study was restricted to a single clinical trial cohort, and the causes of repertoire differences, possibly disease activity or prior therapy, were left undefined. Trial patients achieving complete response had baseline diversity similar to newly diagnosed patients, whereas partial responders and progressors had significantly lower diversity. Lower diversity was observed in patients in whom nivolumab was started less than 1 year after ASCT, and these patients were excluded from later analyses so that confounding by immune reconstitution would be avoided.

The receptor comes from a human donor with classical Hodgkin lymphoma. The sequencing here drew on peripheral blood mononuclear cells (PBMCs), taken before the fourth cycle of nivolumab. The receptor chain draws on TRBV7-2 and TRBJ1-1; the D gene identity is not certain. The CDR3 amino acid sequence is: CASSLDTGRPNTEAFF. The sequence in DNA is TGTGCCAGCAGCTTAGATACCGGCCGACCGAACACTGAAGCTTTCTTT.